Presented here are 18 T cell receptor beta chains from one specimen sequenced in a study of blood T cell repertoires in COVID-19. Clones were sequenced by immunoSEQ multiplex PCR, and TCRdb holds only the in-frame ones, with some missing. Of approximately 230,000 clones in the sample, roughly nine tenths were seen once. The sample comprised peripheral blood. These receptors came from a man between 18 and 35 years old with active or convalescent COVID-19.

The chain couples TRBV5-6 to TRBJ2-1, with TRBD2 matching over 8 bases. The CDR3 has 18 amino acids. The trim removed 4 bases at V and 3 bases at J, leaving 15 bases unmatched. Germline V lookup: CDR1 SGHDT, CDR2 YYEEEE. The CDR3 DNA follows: TGTGCCAGCAGCGGACTATTTCGGGCGGGGGGCAACTACAATGAGCAGTTCTTC. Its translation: CASSGLFRAGGNYNEQFF.

As DNA, the CDR3 is TGTGCCTGGAGCCCGGGACAGGGGGCCGGTGAAGCTTTCTTT. This gives the protein CAWSPGQGAGEAFF. J is TRBJ1-1 and V is TRBV30; TRBD1 matches 12 bases. J lost 7 bases, V lost 3 bases, and 6 bases had no gene match. Germline CDR1 is GTSNPN and CDR2 is SVGIG (reference sequence). The CDR3 is 14 amino acids.

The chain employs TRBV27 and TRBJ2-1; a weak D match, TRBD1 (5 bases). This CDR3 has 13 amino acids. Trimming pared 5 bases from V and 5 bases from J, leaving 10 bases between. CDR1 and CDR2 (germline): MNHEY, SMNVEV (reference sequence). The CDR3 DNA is TGTGCCAGCAGTGGGGCCCATCACAATGAGCAGTTCTTC. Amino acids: CASSGAHHNEQFF.

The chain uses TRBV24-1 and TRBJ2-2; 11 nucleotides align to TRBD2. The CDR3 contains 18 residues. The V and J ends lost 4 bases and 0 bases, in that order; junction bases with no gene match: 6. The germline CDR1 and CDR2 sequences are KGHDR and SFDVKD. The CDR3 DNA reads TGTGCCACCAGTGACCGACTAGCGGGGACCTCGAACACCGGGGAGCTGTTTTTT. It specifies CATSDRLAGTSNTGELFF.

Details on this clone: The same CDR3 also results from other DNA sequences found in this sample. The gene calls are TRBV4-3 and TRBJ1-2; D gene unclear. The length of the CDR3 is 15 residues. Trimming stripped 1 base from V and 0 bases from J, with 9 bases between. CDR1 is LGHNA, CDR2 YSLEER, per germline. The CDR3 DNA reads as TGCGCCAGCAGCCAAGGTCGGGGTACTAACTATGGCTACACCTTC. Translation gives CASSQGRGTNYGYTF.

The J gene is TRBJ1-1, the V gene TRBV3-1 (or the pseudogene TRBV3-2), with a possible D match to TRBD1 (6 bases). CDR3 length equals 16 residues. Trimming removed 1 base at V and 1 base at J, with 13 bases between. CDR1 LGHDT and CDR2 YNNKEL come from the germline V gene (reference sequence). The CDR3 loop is CASSQVGPGQNTEAFF. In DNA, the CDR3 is TGTGCCAGCAGCCAAGTCGGTCCGGGACAGAACACTGAAGCTTTCTTT.

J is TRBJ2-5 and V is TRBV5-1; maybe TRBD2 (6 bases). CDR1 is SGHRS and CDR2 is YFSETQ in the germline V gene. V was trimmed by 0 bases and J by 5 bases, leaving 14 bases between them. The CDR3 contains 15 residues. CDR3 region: CASSLVGGPAETQYF. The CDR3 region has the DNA TGCGCCAGCAGCTTGGTCGGAGGGCCAGCGGAGACCCAGTACTTC.

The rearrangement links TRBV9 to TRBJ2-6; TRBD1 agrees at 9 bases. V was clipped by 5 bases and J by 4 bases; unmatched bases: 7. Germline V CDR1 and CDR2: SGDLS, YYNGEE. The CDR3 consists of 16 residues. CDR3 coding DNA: TGTGCCAGCAGAGCAACAGGGGGCTCCGGGGCCAACGTCCTGACTTTC. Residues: CASRATGGSGANVLTF.

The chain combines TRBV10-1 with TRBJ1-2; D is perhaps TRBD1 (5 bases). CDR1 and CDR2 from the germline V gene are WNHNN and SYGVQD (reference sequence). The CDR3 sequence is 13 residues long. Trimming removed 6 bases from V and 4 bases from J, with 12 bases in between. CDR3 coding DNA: TGCGCCAGCAGCGACAGCCCCAGCTATGGCTACACCTTC. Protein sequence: CASSDSPSYGYTF.

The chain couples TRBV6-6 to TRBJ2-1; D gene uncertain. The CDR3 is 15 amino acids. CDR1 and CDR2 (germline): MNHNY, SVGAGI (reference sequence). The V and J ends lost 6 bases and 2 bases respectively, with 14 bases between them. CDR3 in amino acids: CASSRPHNTYNEQFF. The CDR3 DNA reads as TGTGCCAGCAGCCGACCCCACAACACCTACAATGAGCAGTTCTTC.

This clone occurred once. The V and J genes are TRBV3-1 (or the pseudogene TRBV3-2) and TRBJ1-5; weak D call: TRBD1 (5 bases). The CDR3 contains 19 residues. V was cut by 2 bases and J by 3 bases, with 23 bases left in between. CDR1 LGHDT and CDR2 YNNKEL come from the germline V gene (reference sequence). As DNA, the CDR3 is TGTGCCAGCAGCCAACCCCCCGAGTTCGGGGGAAGGAACAATCAGCCCCAGCATTTT. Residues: CASSQPPEFGGRNNQPQHF.

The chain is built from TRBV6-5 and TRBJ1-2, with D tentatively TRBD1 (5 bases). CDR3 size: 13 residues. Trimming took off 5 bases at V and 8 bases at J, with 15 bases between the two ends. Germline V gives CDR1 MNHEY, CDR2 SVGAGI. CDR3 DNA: TGTGCCAGCAGTCTGAAGGGGCAGAGGGGCTACACCTTC. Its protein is CASSLKGQRGYTF.

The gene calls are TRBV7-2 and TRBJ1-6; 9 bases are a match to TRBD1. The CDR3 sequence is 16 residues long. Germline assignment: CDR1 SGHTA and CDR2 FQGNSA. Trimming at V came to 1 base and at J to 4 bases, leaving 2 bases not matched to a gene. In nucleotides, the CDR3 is TGTGCCAGCAGCTTAGAAGGGACAGGGTATAATTCACCCCTCCACTTT. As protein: CASSLEGTGYNSPLHF.

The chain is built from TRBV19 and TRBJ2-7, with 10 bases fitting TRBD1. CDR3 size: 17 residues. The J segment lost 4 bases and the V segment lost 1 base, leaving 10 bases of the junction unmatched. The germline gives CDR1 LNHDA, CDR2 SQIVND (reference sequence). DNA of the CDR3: TGTGCCAGTAGTATAGCTCTAACGGGACAGGGGCAATACGAGCAGTACTTC. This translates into CASSIALTGQGQYEQYF.

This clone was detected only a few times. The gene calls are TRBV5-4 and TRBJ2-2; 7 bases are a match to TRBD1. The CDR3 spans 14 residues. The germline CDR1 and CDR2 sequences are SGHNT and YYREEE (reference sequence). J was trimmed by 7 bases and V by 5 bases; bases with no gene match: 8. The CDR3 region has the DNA TGTGCCAGCAGTCCCGACAGGGTCGGCGGGGAGCTGTTTTTT. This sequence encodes CASSPDRVGGELFF.

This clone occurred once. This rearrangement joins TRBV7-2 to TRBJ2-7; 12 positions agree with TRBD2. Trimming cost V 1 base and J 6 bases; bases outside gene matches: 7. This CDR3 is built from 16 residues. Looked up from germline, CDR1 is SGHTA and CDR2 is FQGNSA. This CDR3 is CASSLGVTSGRPEQYF. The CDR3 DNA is TGTGCCAGCAGCTTAGGGGTGACTAGCGGGAGACCCGAGCAGTACTTC.

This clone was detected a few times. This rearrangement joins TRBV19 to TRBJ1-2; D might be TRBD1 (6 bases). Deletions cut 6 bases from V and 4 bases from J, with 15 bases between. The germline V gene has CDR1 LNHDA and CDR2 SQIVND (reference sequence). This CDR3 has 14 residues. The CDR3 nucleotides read TGTGCCAGTAGACAGGGTGGCTTGGCCTATGGCTACACCTTC. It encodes CASRQGGLAYGYTF.

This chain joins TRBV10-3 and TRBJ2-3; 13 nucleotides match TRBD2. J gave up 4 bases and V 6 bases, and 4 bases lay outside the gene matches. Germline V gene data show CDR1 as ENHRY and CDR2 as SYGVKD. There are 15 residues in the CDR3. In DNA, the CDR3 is TGTGCCATCAGGGTTACTAGCGGGGGGGCAGATACGCAGTATTTT. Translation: CAIRVTSGGADTQYF.